This is a list of T cell receptor beta chains from one sample in a study of T cell responses to AZD1222 COVID-19 vaccine. Sequenced by immunoSEQ multiplex PCR; TCRdb stores in-frame clones only, minus some. The data hold roughly 150,000 clones, with just under 95% observed a single time. Sequencing used peripheral blood, obtained on day 0 of AZD1222 vaccination. These receptors were taken from an adult in good health. CDR3s include the opening cysteine and the closing phenylalanine or tryptophan. The D gene is left open where the match is weak. Where a row states a size, it is once, few, many or the class of an expanded clone; other rows omit it.

v_gene	j_gene	d_gene	abundance	len	CDR3nt	CDR3aa
TRBV7-6	TRBJ2-5	TRBD2	NA	17	TGTGCCAGCAGCTTGACTAGCGGGGGGGCCTACGGAGAGACCCAGTACTTC	CASSLTSGGAYGETQYF
TRBV6-6	TRBJ2-3	TRBD2	NA	16	TGTGCCAGCAGTTACGGGCGGGGGATTAGCACAGATACGCAGTATTTT	CASSYGRGISTDTQYF
TRBV2	TRBJ2-7	TRBD2	NA	15	TGTGCCAGCAGTGACCCGGGACTAGCCTTATACGAGCAGTACTTC	CASSDPGLALYEQYF
TRBV7-2	TRBJ2-5	NA	NA	15	TGTGCCAGCAGCTTAGAAAGGGGGGCCTTGGGGACCCAGTACTTC	CASSLERGALGTQYF
TRBV6-5	TRBJ1-5	NA	NA	14	TGTGCCAGCAGTCCCGGTGGGGGCAATCAGCCCCAGCATTTT	CASSPGGGNQPQHF
TRBV11-2	TRBJ2-7	NA	NA	13	TGTGCCAGCAGCTGGGACGACTCCTACGAGCAGTACTTC	CASSWDDSYEQYF
TRBV29-1	TRBJ2-3	TRBD1	NA	16	TGCAGCGTTGACTTGGCGGGACAGGGCTTCACAGATACGCAGTATTTT	CSVDLAGQGFTDTQYF
TRBV6-5	TRBJ2-2	NA	once	12	TGTGCCAGCCAACAGAACACCGGGGAGCTGTTTTTT	CASQQNTGELFF
TRBV6-5	TRBJ2-7	NA	NA	15	TGTGCCAGCAGTCCACAAGGGGGAGGAACCTACGAGCAGTACTTC	CASSPQGGGTYEQYF
TRBV11-1	TRBJ1-5	NA	once	13	TGTGCCAGCAGCTTGGGCAGTAATCAGCCCCAGCATTTT	CASSLGSNQPQHF
TRBV19	TRBJ1-5	NA	NA	13	TGTGCCATTGGGGGGGGGTACAATCAGCCCCAGCATTTT	CAIGGGYNQPQHF
TRBV30	TRBJ1-2	NA	few	12	TGTGCCTGGAGGGTCTGGGGCAGCGGCTACACCTTC	CAWRVWGSGYTF
TRBV29-1	TRBJ1-4	NA	NA	12	TGCAGCGTTCTTCAGGAAAATGAAAAACTGTTTTTT	CSVLQENEKLFF